Listed below are T cell receptor beta chains from one sample, sequenced in a study of blood T cell repertoires in COVID-19. The protocol was immunoSEQ multiplex PCR, while the TCRdb copy is restricted to in-frame clones and leaves out a portion. The sample has approximately 440,000 clones, about 92% seen once. The sample comprised PBMCs or T cells enriched from blood (not recorded which). The receptor source for this set is a young man who had recovered from COVID-19. Both conserved end residues are part of each CDR3. Not all rows give a size; the values are once, few, many and, for expanded clones, a class.

v_gene	abundance	j_gene	CDR3aa
TRBV11-2	NA	TRBJ1-2	CASSSMDRKNPNYLGYTF
TRBV2	NA	TRBJ1-2	CASSGGQVYNVYTF
TRBV7-2	NA	TRBJ1-4	CASSRTGAVEKLFF
TRBV6-5	NA	TRBJ2-7	CASIKVRGVSYEQYF
TRBV3-1/TRBV3-2	NA	TRBJ1-5	CASSQADSNQPQHF
TRBV6-5	once	TRBJ2-3	CASSMTGGQTDTQYF
TRBV29-1	NA	TRBJ2-5	CSVEGPGSGETQYF
TRBV27	NA	TRBJ1-1	CASSFSGPGGMGNTEAFF
TRBV5-1	once	TRBJ2-5	CASSLAAGGLETQYF
TRBV29-1	NA	TRBJ1-2	CSAAKGGDTNYGYTF
TRBV7-6	NA	TRBJ2-3	CASSLESLGTTPFSTDTQYF
TRBV18	NA	TRBJ2-5	CASSKTSGQETQYF
TRBV19	NA	TRBJ2-7	CASSISRVRTYEQYF
TRBV28	once	TRBJ2-7	CASSLPPGESYEQYF
TRBV28	NA	TRBJ2-7	CASRLDRGRGGIGEQYF
TRBV11-2	NA	TRBJ1-6	CASSFRGRDSPLHF
TRBV21-1	NA	TRBJ2-3	CASSPTGGGGTDTQYF
TRBV6-1	NA	TRBJ1-1	CASSALDRGLENTEAFF
TRBV2	NA	TRBJ1-6	CASRLGTGKIFGSPLHF
TRBV5-1	NA	TRBJ1-2	CASSLGRGQDGYTF
TRBV13	few	TRBJ1-4	CASSLGGGGEKLFF
TRBV7-8	NA	TRBJ2-7	CASTTSNYQVEPTLPGEQYF
TRBV6-5	NA	TRBJ2-7	CASSSSGLTYEQYF
TRBV10-3	NA	TRBJ2-5	CAISSPGTSEPFQETQYF
TRBV18	few	TRBJ1-1	CASSPERGMGTEAFF
TRBV7-9	few	TRBJ2-1	CASSLRASGSRGNEQFF
TRBV19	NA	TRBJ1-6	CASQLSGQLNSPLHF
TRBV7-8	NA	TRBJ2-2	CASSPRPGQGGPGELFF
TRBV5-1	NA	TRBJ2-7	CASSPGTSGTYEQYF
TRBV11-2	NA	TRBJ1-4	CASSPPPDSSEKLFF
TRBV5-1	once	TRBJ2-2	CASSLDANRGELFF
TRBV7-8	NA	TRBJ2-1	CASSLLGDNEQFF
TRBV30	once	TRBJ1-4	CAWSFGQGNEKLFF
TRBV5-6	once	TRBJ2-2	CASSSGTGTFRELFF